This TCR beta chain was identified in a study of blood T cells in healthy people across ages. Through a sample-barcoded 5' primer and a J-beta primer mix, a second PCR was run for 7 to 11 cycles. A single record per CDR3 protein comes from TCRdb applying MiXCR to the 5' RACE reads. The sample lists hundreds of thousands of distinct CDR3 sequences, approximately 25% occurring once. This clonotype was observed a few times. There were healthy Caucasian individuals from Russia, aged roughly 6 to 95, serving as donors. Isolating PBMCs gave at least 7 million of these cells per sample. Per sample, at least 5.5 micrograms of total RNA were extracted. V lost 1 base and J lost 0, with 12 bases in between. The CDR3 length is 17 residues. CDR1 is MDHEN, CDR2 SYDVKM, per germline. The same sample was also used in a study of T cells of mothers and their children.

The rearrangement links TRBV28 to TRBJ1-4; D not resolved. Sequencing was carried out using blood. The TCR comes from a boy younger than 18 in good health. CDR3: CASSLFGIPATNEKLFF. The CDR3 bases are TGTGCCAGCAGTTTATTTGGGATACCTGCAACTAATGAAAAACTGTTTTTT.